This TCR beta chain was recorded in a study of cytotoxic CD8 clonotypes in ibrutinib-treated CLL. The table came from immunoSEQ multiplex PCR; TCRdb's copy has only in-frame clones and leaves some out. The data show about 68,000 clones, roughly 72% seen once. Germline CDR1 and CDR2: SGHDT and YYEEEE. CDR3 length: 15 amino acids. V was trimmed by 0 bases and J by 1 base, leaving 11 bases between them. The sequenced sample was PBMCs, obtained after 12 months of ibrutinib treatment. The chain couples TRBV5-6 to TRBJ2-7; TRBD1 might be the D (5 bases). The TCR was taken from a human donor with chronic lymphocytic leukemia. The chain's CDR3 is CASSLAPGPSYEQYF. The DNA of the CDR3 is TGTGCCAGCAGCTTGGCTCCAGGGCCTTCCTACGAGCAGTACTTC.